The rows below give T cell receptor beta chains drawn from one sample of a study of shared clonotypes between healthy human individuals. The assay was immunoSEQ multiplex PCR, and TCRdb's table has in-frame clones only and misses some. The data contain some 510,000 clones, around 79% of them seen just once; the ten biggest clones take up under 15%. Sequencing used PBMCs. These receptors were obtained from a woman in her forties in good health. Some clones in this sample may be carry-over from other donors' samples. Each CDR3 is given with its conserved first and last residue. The D gene is left open where the match is weak. Expanded clones are given a class, and other clones once, few, many or no size at all.

>TRBD1|TRBJ1-1|.|TRBV5-1
CASSLSGQENTEAFF
TGCGCCAGCAGCTTGTCGGGACAGGAGAACACTGAAGCTTTCTTT
>TRBD1|TRBJ2-5|.|TRBV7-6
CASSEFRQGIQETQYF
TGTGCCAGCAGCGAGTTTAGACAGGGGATTCAAGAGACCCAGTACTTC
>TRBD2|TRBJ2-5|.|TRBV5-1
CASSSWGGDQETQYF
TGCGCCAGCAGCTCGTGGGGGGGTGACCAAGAGACCCAGTACTTC
>TRBD2|TRBJ2-1|.|TRBV7-9
CASSSAGGWEQFF
TGTGCCAGCAGCTCGGCGGGAGGGTGGGAGCAGTTCTTC
>TRBD1|TRBJ1-1|.|TRBV28
CASSPGQYEAFF
TGTGCCAGCAGTCCGGGACAGTACGAAGCTTTCTTT
>TRBD2|TRBJ2-7|.|TRBV7-2
CASSLAGGTYEQYF
TGTGCCAGCAGCTTAGCCGGGGGGACCTACGAGCAGTACTTC
>.|TRBJ2-3|.|TRBV7-9
CASSLTGGPTDTQYF
TGTGCCAGCAGCTTAACGGGGGGCCCCACAGATACGCAGTATTTT
>.|TRBJ2-2|.|TRBV11-2
CASSPRVGGAGELFF
TGTGCCAGCAGCCCCAGGGTGGGCGGCGCCGGGGAGCTGTTTTTT
>TRBD2|TRBJ2-3|once|TRBV7-9
CASSFLTSGDITDTQYF
TGTGCCAGCAGCTTCTTGACTAGCGGGGATATCACAGATACGCAGTATTTT
>.|TRBJ2-3|.|TRBV18
CASSLTATDTQYF
TGTGCCAGCTCGCTGACGGCGACAGATACGCAGTATTTT
>.|TRBJ2-1|.|TRBV7-9
CASSAGLSNEQFF
TGTGCCAGCAGCGCCGGACTGAGCAATGAGCAGTTCTTC
>.|TRBJ2-5|.|TRBV14
CASSRRGSLAETQYF
TGTGCCAGCAGTCGGAGGGGGAGTCTCGCTGAGACCCAGTACTTC
>TRBD2|TRBJ2-1|.|TRBV6-6
CASSYSGLAFEQFF
TGTGCCAGCAGTTACTCGGGACTAGCGTTTGAGCAGTTCTTC
>TRBD2|TRBJ2-3|.|TRBV10-3
CAISGSPGTSGRPAPTDTQYF
TGTGCCATCAGTGGGTCTCCGGGGACTAGCGGGAGGCCCGCCCCCACAGATACGCAGTATTTT
>TRBD2|TRBJ2-1|.|TRBV5-6
CASSREAGASEFF
TGTGCCAGCAGCCGGGAGGCGGGAGCGAGTGAGTTCTTC
>TRBD1|TRBJ1-3|.|TRBV6-5
CASSLQGSGNTIYF
TGTGCCAGCAGTTTACAGGGGAGTGGAAACACCATATATTTT
>.|TRBJ2-7|.|TRBV5-4
CASSLGGREQYF
TGTGCCAGCAGCTTGGGGGGACGGGAGCAGTACTTC
>TRBD1|TRBJ1-2|.|TRBV9
CASSAGQGYGYGYTF
TGTGCCAGCAGCGCGGGACAGGGATATGGATATGGCTACACCTTC
>.|TRBJ2-1|.|TRBV9
CASSVDLSVGNEQFF
TGTGCCAGCAGCGTAGATCTCTCCGTAGGGAATGAGCAGTTCTTC
>.|TRBJ2-4|.|TRBV27
CASSFNPPRGRAKNIQYF
TGTGCCAGCAGTTTCAATCCCCCCCGGGGTAGAGCCAAAAACATTCAGTACTTC
>.|TRBJ2-2|.|TRBV27
CASSLFRAVTGELFF
TGTGCCAGCAGTTTATTCAGGGCGGTCACCGGGGAGCTGTTTTTT
>.|TRBJ2-7|.|TRBV27
CVSRDSAYEQYF
TGTGTAAGCCGGGACTCTGCCTACGAGCAGTACTTC
>TRBD1|TRBJ2-7|.|TRBV7-2
CASSLAPGQTYEQYF
TGTGCCAGCAGCTTAGCTCCGGGACAGACCTACGAGCAGTACTTC
>TRBD2|TRBJ2-2|.|TRBV9
CASSVASGGRTGELFF
TGTGCCAGCAGCGTAGCTTCGGGGGGACGAACCGGGGAGCTGTTTTTT
>TRBD1|TRBJ1-2|.|TRBV14
CASSQDTGGYGYTF
TGTGCCAGCAGCCAAGATACAGGGGGTTATGGCTACACCTTC
>.|TRBJ2-7|.|TRBV27
CASSFSTVRGSSYEQYF
TGTGCCAGCAGTTTCTCCACCGTTAGAGGGAGCTCCTACGAGCAGTACTTC
>.|TRBJ1-2|.|TRBV27
CASSFSRTNNYGYTF
TGTGCCAGCAGTTTTTCGCGGACAAATAACTATGGCTACACCTTC
>.|TRBJ2-6|.|TRBV5-1
CASSLGFLAGANVLTF
TGCGCCAGCAGCTTAGGGTTTCTCGCTGGGGCCAACGTCCTGACTTTC
>.|TRBJ2-1|.|TRBV27
CASIVWSGAYNEQFF
TGTGCCAGCATTGTTTGGAGCGGCGCCTACAATGAGCAGTTCTTC
>.|TRBJ2-7|.|TRBV5-6
CASSLGPGGRYEQYF
TGTGCCAGCAGCTTGGGACCCGGGGGGCGTTACGAGCAGTACTTC
>TRBD2|TRBJ2-7|.|TRBV6-5
CASSTREAPLYEQYF
TGTGCCAGCAGTACACGGGAGGCGCCCCTCTACGAGCAGTACTTC
>TRBD2|TRBJ2-1|.|TRBV19
CASNPRLATGEQFF
TGTGCCAGTAATCCGCGACTAGCGACTGGTGAGCAGTTCTTC
>.|TRBJ2-7|few|TRBV6-1
CASSLNRVDEQYF
TGTGCCAGCAGCCTGAATAGGGTCGACGAGCAGTACTTC
>TRBD1|TRBJ2-5|.|TRBV5-4
CASSLTGGETQYF
TGTGCCAGCAGTTTGACAGGGGGAGAGACCCAGTACTTC
>.|TRBJ2-1|.|TRBV15
CATSRDGGPGAEQFF
TGTGCCACCAGCAGAGATGGGGGGCCGGGGGCTGAGCAGTTCTTC
>.|TRBJ1-3|few|TRBV28
CASSGGGNLFSGNTIYF
TGTGCCAGCAGCGGGGGCGGGAATCTATTCTCTGGAAACACCATATATTTT
>.|TRBJ2-1|.|TRBV9
CASSVAVVNEQFF
TGTGCCAGCAGCGTGGCGGTCGTTAATGAGCAGTTCTTC
>TRBD1|TRBJ2-3|.|TRBV28
CASSPGQGVTDTQYF
TGTGCCAGCAGCCCCGGACAGGGGGTCACAGATACGCAGTATTTT
>TRBD2|TRBJ2-1|once|TRBV10-2
CASSDWGEGPNEQFF
TGCGCCAGCAGCGACTGGGGGGAGGGCCCTAATGAGCAGTTCTTC
>.|TRBJ2-5|many|TRBV28
CASSPSGGPGGETQYF
TGTGCCAGCAGTCCCAGTGGAGGTCCGGGGGGCGAGACCCAGTACTTC
>TRBD1|TRBJ2-7|.|TRBV7-3
CASSLMRDRVSYEQYF
TGTGCCAGCAGCTTAATGCGGGACAGGGTATCCTACGAGCAGTACTTC
>.|TRBJ2-5|.|TRBV7-8
CASSHLEGTQYF
TGTGCCAGCAGCCATCTGGAAGGGACCCAGTACTTC
>.|TRBJ1-1|.|TRBV2
CASIRQLYGTEAFF
TGTGCCAGCATCCGACAGCTGTACGGTACTGAAGCTTTCTTT
>.|TRBJ1-2|.|TRBV11-2
CASSPSRGAPYGYTF
TGTGCCAGCAGCCCTTCCAGGGGAGCCCCCTATGGCTACACCTTC
>.|TRBJ2-2|.|TRBV28
CASSLVVLMHTGELFF
TGTGCCAGCAGTTTAGTGGTGCTTATGCACACCGGGGAGCTGTTTTTT
>TRBD2|TRBJ2-1|.|TRBV7-2
CASNPARGGYNEQFF
TGTGCCAGCAACCCGGCGAGGGGAGGGTACAATGAGCAGTTCTTC